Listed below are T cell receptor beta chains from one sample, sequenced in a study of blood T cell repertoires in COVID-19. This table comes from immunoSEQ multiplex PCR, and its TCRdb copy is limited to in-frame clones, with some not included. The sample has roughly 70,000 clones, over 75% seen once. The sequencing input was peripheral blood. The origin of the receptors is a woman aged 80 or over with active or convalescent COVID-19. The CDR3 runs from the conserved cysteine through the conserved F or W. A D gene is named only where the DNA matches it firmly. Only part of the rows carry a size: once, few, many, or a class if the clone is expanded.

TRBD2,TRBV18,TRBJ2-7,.,CASSPPGTSGDEQYF,TGTGCCAGCTCACCACCCGGGACTAGCGGGGACGAGCAGTACTTC
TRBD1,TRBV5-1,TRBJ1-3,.,CASSPYRGHDGNTIYF,TGCGCCAGCAGCCCTTACAGGGGGCACGATGGAAACACCATATATTTT
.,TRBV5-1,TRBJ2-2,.,CASSLIQEVTGELFF,TGCGCCAGCAGCTTGATCCAGGAGGTTACCGGGGAGCTGTTTTTT
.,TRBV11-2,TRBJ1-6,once,CASSLDRGLGMSSYNSPLHF,TGTGCCAGCAGCTTAGACAGGGGCTTGGGCATGAGCTCCTATAATTCACCCCTCCACTTT
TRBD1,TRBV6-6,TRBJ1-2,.,CASSPTGRYGYTF,TGTGCCAGCAGTCCGACAGGGCGCTATGGCTACACCTTC
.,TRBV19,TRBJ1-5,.,CASSTQEDQPQHF,TGTGCCAGTAGTACCCAGGAGGATCAGCCCCAGCATTTT
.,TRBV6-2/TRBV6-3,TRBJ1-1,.,CASSLTQGEVFF,TGTGCCAGCAGCCTGACTCAGGGTGAGGTTTTCTTT
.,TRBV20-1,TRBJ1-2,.,CSARVQGRNYGYTF,TGCAGTGCTCGTGTTCAGGGCCGTAACTATGGCTACACCTTC
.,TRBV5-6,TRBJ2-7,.,CAGACEQYF,TGTGCCGGGGCCTGCGAGCAGTACTTC
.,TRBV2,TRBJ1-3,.,CASSATWQAGAGNTIYF,TGTGCCAGCAGCGCTACTTGGCAGGCCGGGGCTGGAAACACCATATATTTT
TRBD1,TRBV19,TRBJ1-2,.,CASIGQGNYGYTF,TGTGCCAGTATCGGACAGGGGAACTATGGCTACACCTTC
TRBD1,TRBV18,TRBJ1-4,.,CASSQNTGGGSTNEKLFF,TGTGCCAGCTCACAGAATACAGGGGGCGGTTCAACTAATGAAAAACTGTTTTTT
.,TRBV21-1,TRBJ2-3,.,CASEENPDTQYF,TGTGCCAGCGAGGAGAACCCAGATACGCAGTATTTT
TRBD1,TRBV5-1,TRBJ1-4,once,CASSFYRGAGEKLFF,TGCGCCAGCAGCTTTTACAGGGGGGCGGGAGAAAAACTGTTTTTT
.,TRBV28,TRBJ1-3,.,CASSQIHREGGNTIYF,TGTGCCAGCAGCCAAATACACAGGGAAGGAGGAAACACCATATATTTT
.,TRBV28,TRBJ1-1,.,CASSLGGLTEAFF,TGTGCCAGCAGTTTGGGGGGGCTCACTGAAGCTTTCTTT
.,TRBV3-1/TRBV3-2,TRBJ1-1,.,CASSPREHREEAFF,TGTGCCAGCAGCCCAAGGGAGCACAGGGAGGAAGCTTTCTTT
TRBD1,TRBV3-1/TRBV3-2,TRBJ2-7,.,CASSQSVPTGGDEQYF,TGTGCCAGCAGCCAATCTGTCCCAACAGGGGGCGACGAGCAGTACTTC
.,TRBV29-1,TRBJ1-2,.,CSVDRAYGYTF,TGCAGCGTTGACAGGGCCTATGGCTACACCTTC
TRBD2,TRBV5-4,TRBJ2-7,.,CASSFSSGGRYEQYF,TGTGCCAGCAGCTTCTCCTCGGGGGGACGGTACGAGCAGTACTTC
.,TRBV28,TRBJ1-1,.,CASRQSEAFF,TGTGCCAGCAGACAGAGCGAAGCTTTCTTT
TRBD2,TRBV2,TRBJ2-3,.,CASSEGLAGGYDTQYF,TGTGCCAGCAGTGAAGGCCTAGCGGGGGGGTATGATACGCAGTATTTT
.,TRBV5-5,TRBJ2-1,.,CASSSSLAGAYNEQFF,TGTGCCAGCAGCTCCTCCCTGGCGGGGGCTTACAATGAGCAGTTCTTC
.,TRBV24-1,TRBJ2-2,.,CATRRGQATGELFF,TGTGCCACCCGTCGTGGGCAGGCGACCGGGGAGCTGTTTTTT
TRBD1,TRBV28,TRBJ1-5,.,CASSREQGLGKPQHF,TGTGCCAGCAGCCGGGAACAGGGGCTGGGTAAGCCCCAGCATTTT
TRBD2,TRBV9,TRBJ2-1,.,CASSAMTSGYNEQFF,TGTGCCAGCAGCGCTATGACTAGCGGGTACAATGAGCAGTTCTTC
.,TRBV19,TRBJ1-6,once,CASSWTDNFNSPLHF,TGTGCCAGTAGCTGGACGGACAACTTTAATTCACCCCTCCACTTT